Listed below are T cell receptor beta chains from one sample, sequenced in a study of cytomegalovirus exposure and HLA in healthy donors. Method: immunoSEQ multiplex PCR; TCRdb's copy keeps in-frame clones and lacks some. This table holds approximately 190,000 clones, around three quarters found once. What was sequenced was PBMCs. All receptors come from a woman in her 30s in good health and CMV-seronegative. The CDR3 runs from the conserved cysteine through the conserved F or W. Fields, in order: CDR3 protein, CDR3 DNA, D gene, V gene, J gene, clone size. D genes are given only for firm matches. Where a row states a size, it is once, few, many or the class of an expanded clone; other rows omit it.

CDR3aa: CSVEYGTPGERQPQHF
CDR3nt: TGCAGCGTTGAATACGGGACCCCAGGGGAAAGGCAGCCCCAGCATTTT
d_gene: NA
v_gene: TRBV29-1
j_gene: TRBJ1-5
abundance: NA

CDR3aa: CATSWAANTEAFF
CDR3nt: TGTGCCACCTCATGGGCAGCGAACACTGAAGCTTTCTTT
d_gene: NA
v_gene: TRBV19
j_gene: TRBJ1-1
abundance: few

CDR3aa: CASSPTGNEAFF
CDR3nt: TGTGCCAGCAGTCCTACAGGAAATGAAGCTTTCTTT
d_gene: NA
v_gene: TRBV27
j_gene: TRBJ1-1
abundance: NA

CDR3aa: CASSFTSGRNEQFF
CDR3nt: TGTGCCAGCAGCTTCACTAGCGGGAGAAATGAGCAGTTCTTC
d_gene: TRBD2
v_gene: TRBV13
j_gene: TRBJ2-1
abundance: NA

CDR3aa: CASSLPSGGTGETQYF
CDR3nt: TGTGCCAGCAGCTTACCTAGCGGGGGAACGGGAGAGACCCAGTACTTC
d_gene: TRBD2
v_gene: TRBV7-2
j_gene: TRBJ2-5
abundance: once

CDR3aa: CSVGPRLAGSSYEQYF
CDR3nt: TGCAGCGTTGGCCCCCGACTAGCGGGGAGCTCCTACGAGCAGTACTTC
d_gene: TRBD2
v_gene: TRBV29-1
j_gene: TRBJ2-7
abundance: NA

CDR3aa: CASSWGGDEQYF
CDR3nt: TGTGCCAGCAGCTGGGGAGGCGACGAGCAGTACTTC
d_gene: NA
v_gene: TRBV7-9
j_gene: TRBJ2-7
abundance: NA

CDR3aa: CASRLTSILPCEQYF
CDR3nt: TGTGCAAGTCGCTTAACTAGCATTCTCCCTTGCGAGCAGTACTTC
d_gene: NA
v_gene: TRBV12-2
j_gene: TRBJ2-7
abundance: NA

CDR3aa: CASSVRRAGELFF
CDR3nt: TGTGCCAGCAGCGTACGGCGGGCCGGGGAGCTGTTTTTT
d_gene: NA
v_gene: TRBV9
j_gene: TRBJ2-2
abundance: NA

CDR3aa: CASKKDREETQYF
CDR3nt: TGTGCCAGCAAGAAAGACAGGGAAGAGACCCAGTACTTC
d_gene: TRBD1
v_gene: TRBV2
j_gene: TRBJ2-5
abundance: NA

CDR3aa: CASSIGGPTYEQYF
CDR3nt: TGTGCCAGTAGTATAGGGGGCCCAACCTACGAGCAGTACTTC
d_gene: NA
v_gene: TRBV19
j_gene: TRBJ2-7
abundance: once

CDR3aa: CASSLETGDSYGYTF
CDR3nt: TGTGCCAGCAGCTTAGAGACAGGGGACAGCTATGGCTACACCTTC
d_gene: TRBD1
v_gene: TRBV9
j_gene: TRBJ1-2
abundance: few